This is a list of T cell receptor beta chains from one sample in a study of cytomegalovirus exposure and HLA in healthy donors. Data came from immunoSEQ multiplex PCR; TCRdb stores just in-frame clones and leaves some out. This sample carries under 200,000 clones, roughly 84% of them seen once, and the ten largest clones take roughly 1%. Sequencing input: PBMCs. These receptors all stem from a man under 40 in good health and CMV-seronegative. Both conserved end residues are part of each CDR3. D genes are given only for firm matches. The size entry is marked missing in some rows and otherwise reads once, few, many or a size class.

cdr3_aa	cdr3_nt	v_call	j_call	clone_size	cdr3_length	d_call
CASSENPKGSYNEQFF	TGTGCCAGCAGTGAAAATCCCAAGGGGTCCTACAATGAGCAGTTCTTC	TRBV2	TRBJ2-1	-	16	-
CASSLINEKLFF	TGTGCCAGTAGTTTGATTAATGAAAAACTGTTTTTT	TRBV7-9	TRBJ1-4	-	12	-
CASSFFSGYEQYF	TGTGCCAGCAGCTTTTTTAGCGGATACGAGCAGTACTTC	TRBV7-9	TRBJ2-7	-	13	-
CASTPQGSGANVLTF	TGTGCCAGCACCCCCCAGGGGAGTGGGGCCAACGTCCTGACTTTC	TRBV6-1	TRBJ2-6	-	15	-
CASSRDEIGSNQPQHF	TGTGCCAGCAGCCGTGACGAAATCGGGAGCAATCAGCCCCAGCATTTT	TRBV7-8	TRBJ1-5	-	16	-
CASSLATSVNEQYF	TGTGCCAGCAGCTTAGCGACTAGCGTAAACGAGCAGTACTTC	TRBV7-9	TRBJ2-7	-	14	TRBD2
CAGLLSGVQFF	TGTGCCGGCCTACTTAGCGGGGTGCAGTTCTTC	TRBV7-9	TRBJ2-1	-	11	TRBD2
CASSLLGDSSYEQYF	TGCGCCAGCAGCTTGTTAGGGGATAGCTCCTACGAGCAGTACTTC	TRBV5-1	TRBJ2-7	-	15	-
CASSLGGSHQPQHF	TGTGCCAGCAGTTTAGGGGGGTCTCATCAGCCCCAGCATTTT	TRBV27	TRBJ1-5	-	14	-
CASSQEAPGQGARNTEAFF	TGTGCCAGCAGCCAAGAGGCCCCCGGACAGGGGGCCCGGAACACTGAAGCTTTCTTT	TRBV4-2	TRBJ1-1	-	19	TRBD1
CASSLGPDNNEQFF	TGTGCCAGCAGCTTGGGACCAGACAACAATGAGCAGTTCTTC	TRBV5-6	TRBJ2-1	-	14	-
CASSADTAETQYF	TGTGCCAGCAGTGCCGACACGGCAGAGACCCAGTACTTC	TRBV6-6	TRBJ2-5	few	13	-
CASSPQAGHTDTQYF	TGTGCCAGCTCACCGCAAGCGGGACACACAGATACGCAGTATTTT	TRBV18	TRBJ2-3	-	15	-
CASSESMSGSDTQYF	TGCGCCAGCAGTGAGTCGATGTCGGGGTCAGATACGCAGTATTTT	TRBV10-2	TRBJ2-3	-	15	-
CASSHKQGAANEKLFF	TGCGCCAGCAGCCATAAACAGGGGGCAGCTAATGAAAAACTGTTTTTT	TRBV4-3	TRBJ1-4	-	16	TRBD1
CASSSAGSRGDTQYF	TGTGCCAGCAGCTCCGCGGGATCACGTGGCGATACGCAGTATTTT	TRBV7-2	TRBJ2-3	-	15	-
CASSYFGGGSSYEQYF	TGTGCCAGCAGTTACTTCGGCGGGGGGAGCTCCTACGAGCAGTACTTC	TRBV6-5	TRBJ2-7	-	16	TRBD2
CASSGTGRQDGNTIYF	TGTGCCAGTAGCGGGACAGGGCGGCAAGATGGAAACACCATATATTTT	TRBV19	TRBJ1-3	once	16	TRBD1
CASSRGWNTQYF	TGTGCCAGTAGCCGGGGGTGGAATACGCAGTATTTT	TRBV19	TRBJ2-3	-	12	-
CASRGIAGSTDTQYF	TGTGCCAGCAGAGGGATAGCGGGGAGCACAGATACGCAGTATTTT	TRBV5-4	TRBJ2-3	-	15	TRBD2
CATNPSSGAYEQYF	TGTGCCACCAACCCATCCTCAGGGGCCTACGAGCAGTACTTC	TRBV2	TRBJ2-7	-	14	-
CASTGTAHLYGYTF	TGTGCCAGCACGGGGACAGCGCACCTCTATGGCTACACCTTC	TRBV2	TRBJ1-2	-	14	TRBD1
CASSFLRGGYNEQFF	TGTGCCAGCAGCTTTCTGAGGGGGGGCTACAATGAGCAGTTCTTC	TRBV5-6	TRBJ2-1	-	15	-
CASSYLTVNTGELFF	TGTGCCAGCAGTTACCTGACAGTGAACACCGGGGAGCTGTTTTTT	TRBV6-5	TRBJ2-2	-	15	-
CASSFLGAHQPQHF	TGTGCCAGCAGTTTTCTGGGGGCTCATCAGCCCCAGCATTTT	TRBV27	TRBJ1-5	-	14	-
CASSSRDIASTDTQYF	TGCGCCAGCAGCAGCCGGGACATCGCTAGCACAGATACGCAGTATTTT	TRBV5-1	TRBJ2-3	-	16	-
CASSLRGGGGNTIYF	TGTGCCAGCAGTTTACGGGGAGGAGGCGGAAACACCATATATTTT	TRBV28	TRBJ1-3	-	15	-
CASSLRTGREKLFF	TGTGCCAGCAGCTTGCGGACAGGGCGGGAAAAACTGTTTTTT	TRBV7-2	TRBJ1-4	-	14	TRBD1
CASSLALAGDNEQFF	TGCGCCAGCAGCTTGGCACTAGCGGGGGACAATGAGCAGTTCTTC	TRBV5-1	TRBJ2-1	-	15	TRBD2
CASSLPPFYEQYF	TGTGCCAGCAGCCTACCCCCTTTCTACGAGCAGTACTTC	TRBV11-3	TRBJ2-7	-	13	-
CASSELGGHSYEQYF	TGTGCCAGCAGTGAACTAGGGGGACACTCCTACGAGCAGTACTTC	TRBV6-1	TRBJ2-7	-	15	-
CASSLRQAFDSEQYF	TGCGCCAGCAGCTTACGACAGGCCTTCGACTCCGAGCAGTACTTC	TRBV5-1	TRBJ2-7	-	15	-
CASSPIGGAWETNEKLFF	TGCGCCAGCAGCCCAATCGGGGGGGCGTGGGAAACTAATGAAAAACTGTTTTTT	TRBV5-1	TRBJ1-4	-	18	-
CASSPGSLYGTQYF	TGTGCCAGCAGCCCGGGATCTTTATACGGGACCCAGTACTTC	TRBV27	TRBJ2-5	-	14	-
CASSIQPGQGAQGEKLFF	TGTGCCAGCAGCATACAGCCGGGACAGGGGGCCCAGGGGGAAAAACTGTTTTTT	TRBV27	TRBJ1-4	-	18	TRBD1
CASSQYRGYEQYF	TGTGCCAGCAGCCAGTACAGGGGCTACGAGCAGTACTTC	TRBV11-1	TRBJ2-7	-	13	TRBD1
CASSRTIPSSGNTIYF	TGCGCCAGCAGCAGGACAATACCTAGCTCTGGAAACACCATATATTTT	TRBV5-1	TRBJ1-3	-	16	-
CASSWRTGSYGYTF	TGTGCCAGCAGCTGGCGGACAGGGTCCTATGGCTACACCTTC	TRBV7-2	TRBJ1-2	-	14	TRBD1
CASGQGAGYGYTF	TGTGCTAGTGGGCAGGGGGCAGGCTATGGCTACACCTTC	TRBV12-5	TRBJ1-2	-	13	TRBD1
CASSQDQDSYYGYTF	TGCGCCAGCAGCCAAGACCAAGACAGTTACTATGGCTACACCTTC	TRBV4-3	TRBJ1-2	-	15	-
CASISGQGTYEQYF	TGTGCCAGCATCTCCGGACAGGGCACCTACGAGCAGTACTTC	TRBV5-6	TRBJ2-7	-	14	TRBD1
CASSIMIGADSSYEQYF	TGTGCCAGCAGCATTATGATAGGGGCAGATAGCTCCTACGAGCAGTACTTC	TRBV21-1	TRBJ2-7	-	17	-
CASRPKGTGELFF	TGCGCCAGCAGGCCCAAGGGGACCGGGGAGCTGTTTTTT	TRBV23-1	TRBJ2-2	-	13	-
CASSLAWAGQIGELFF	TGCGCCAGCAGCTTGGCCTGGGCGGGGCAAATCGGGGAGCTGTTTTTT	TRBV5-1	TRBJ2-2	-	16	-
CASLVADTQYF	TGTGCCAGCCTTGTCGCGGATACGCAGTATTTT	TRBV2	TRBJ2-3	-	11	-
CASSESGTAQHF	TGTGCCAGCAGTGAATCGGGTACGGCCCAGCATTTT	TRBV25-1	TRBJ1-5	-	12	-
CASSLGGLGAFF	TGTGCCAGCAGTTTGGGGGGGTTGGGAGCTTTCTTT	TRBV28	TRBJ1-1	-	12	-
CASSPRDNLIGGYTF	TGTGCCAGCAGCCCCCGGGACAATCTCATCGGTGGCTACACCTTC	TRBV7-9	TRBJ1-2	-	15	-
CASSFSGGADTQYF	TGTGCCAGCAGTTTTAGCGGGGGGGCAGATACGCAGTATTTT	TRBV28	TRBJ2-3	-	14	TRBD2
CASSLLRGNYGYTF	TGTGCCAGCAGCTTACTTAGGGGTAACTATGGCTACACCTTC	TRBV7-2	TRBJ1-2	-	14	-
CASSLADSGNTIYF	TGCGCCAGCAGCTTGGCGGACAGCGGAAACACCATATATTTT	TRBV5-1	TRBJ1-3	-	14	-
CASSPIQGGTEAFF	TGTGCCAGCAGCCCGATCCAGGGGGGCACTGAAGCTTTCTTT	TRBV7-9	TRBJ1-1	-	14	TRBD1
CASSKSRGIWYGYTF	TGTGCCAGTAGTAAGTCCAGGGGAATTTGGTATGGCTACACCTTC	TRBV19	TRBJ1-2	-	15	-
CASSTLVTSRGHYEQYF	TGTGCCAGTAGTACCCTCGTGACTAGTCGAGGGCACTACGAGCAGTACTTC	TRBV19	TRBJ2-7	-	17	-
CASSIDTASTDTQYF	TGTGCCAGTAGTATAGACACAGCTTCCACAGATACGCAGTATTTT	TRBV19	TRBJ2-3	-	15	-
CASSNSGTGISYEQYF	TGTGCCAGCAGTAACTCCGGGACAGGGATCTCCTACGAGCAGTACTTC	TRBV27	TRBJ2-7	few	16	TRBD1